Described below is a single T cell receptor beta chain sequence and its context. Gene names are the mouse ones. The read halts 4 residues ahead of the CDR3 end, with the missing end drawn from the germline J gene. Within the sample, other DNA sequences also encode this same CDR3. This sample was taken from a study of CD8+ T cells in alopecia areata. CD4, CD8alpha, NKG2D, NKG2ACE and other markers were used to sort pooled cutaneous lymph node cells. The CDR3 covers 14 residues. V was clipped by 3 bases and J by 6 bases; unmatched bases: 2. Per the germline V gene, CDR1 is NSQYPW and CDR2 is LRSPGD (reference sequence). RNA extraction was followed by reverse transcription into cDNA, which acted as the sequencing template. Profiled with immunoSEQ multiplex PCR; TCRdb holds only in-frame clones, not every one. The sample holds more than 250,000 clones, and no clone turns up only once.

Sequenced: CD4+ T cells sorted from a lymph node. The TCR sequence derives from a C3H/HeJ mouse with alopecia areata. The mouse strain carries the MHC haplotype H2-k. This sequence joins TRBV1 and TRBJ2-2, with 9 positions matching TRBD2. CDR3 sequence: CTCSAGGAAGQLYF. The part of the CDR3 DNA that was read is TGCACCTGCAGTGCTGGGGGGGCCGCCGGG. Together with reference TRBV1 and TRBJ2-2, the CDR3 gives the full variable domain: VTLLEQNPRWRLVPRGQAVNLRCILKNSQYPWMSWYQQDLQKQLQWLFTLRSPGDKEVKSLPGADYLATRVTDTELRLQVANMSQGRTLYCTCSAGGAAGQLYFGEGSKLTVL.